The rows below give T cell receptor beta chains drawn from one sample of a study of identical twins. TCRdb fed the 5' RACE reads into MiXCR, producing one record per CDR3 protein. The table includes roughly 1.6 million distinct CDR3 sequences, less than 35% detected once. Sequencing input: cord blood. The receptor set was obtained from a newborn girl in good health. The CDR3 runs from the conserved cysteine through the conserved F or W. D genes are given only for firm matches. Not every row has a clone size; where given, it reads once, few, many or a size class.

D gene	J gene	clone size	V gene	CDR3 DNA	CDR3 protein
.	TRBJ1-5	.	TRBV4-2	TGTGCCAGCAGCCAAGATAATCGGGTGGACAGCAATCAGCCCCCGCATTTT	CASSQDNRVDSNQPPHF
.	TRBJ2-3	few	TRBV9	TGTGCCAGCAGCGTCCGGGCGATCACAGATACGCAGTATTTT	CASSVRAITDTQYF
.	TRBJ1-2	many	TRBV4-1	TGCGCCAGCAGGGATGTATGGGAGGATGGCTACACCTTC	CASRDVWEDGYTF
.	TRBJ1-2	.	TRBV3-1	TGTGCCAGCAGCCCCGTTAGGATTAACTATGGCTACACCTTC	CASSPVRINYGYTF
.	TRBJ2-5	.	TRBV11-2	TGTGCCAGCAGCTGGACCGACGGACGAGTAGAGACCCAGTACTTC	CASSWTDGRVETQYF
.	TRBJ2-5	.	TRBV9	TGTGCCAGCAGCGTAGAAACTAGTCTAGCGGAGACCCAGTACTTC	CASSVETSLAETQYF
.	TRBJ1-5	few	TRBV6-2/TRBV6-3	TGTGCCAGCAGTTACACAGGCCATCAGCCCCAGCATTTT	CASSYTGHQPQHF
.	TRBJ1-1	.	TRBV5-1	TGCGCCAGCAGACTAAACAGGGAGAACACTGAAGCTTTCTTT	CASRLNRENTEAFF
.	TRBJ2-3	few	TRBV5-1	TGCGCCAGCAGCTTGGCTGAGGGCCGGCATACGCAGTATTTT	CASSLAEGRHTQYF
.	TRBJ2-3	few	TRBV7-9	TGTGCCAGCAGCTTATATTCAGGGCCCGATACGCAGTATTTT	CASSLYSGPDTQYF
TRBD1	TRBJ1-2	.	TRBV6-1	TGTGCCAGCAGGAGAATCCACAGGGGGCCCTATGGCTACACCTTC	CASRRIHRGPYGYTF
.	TRBJ1-4	few	TRBV12-3/TRBV12-4	TGTGCCAGCAGTTCCCGAAATCCCCCTAATGAAAAACTGTTTTTT	CASSSRNPPNEKLFF
.	TRBJ2-1	many	TRBV27	TGTGCCAGCAGTCCCTACGAGGGGGAGCGGTTCTTC	CASSPYEGERFF
TRBD2	TRBJ2-5	.	TRBV20-1	TGCAGTGCTAGACGTCCCGGGACTAGCGGGGGGGCCTTAGAGACCCAGTACTTC	CSARRPGTSGGALETQYF
.	TRBJ2-7	few	TRBV20-1	TGCAGTGCTAGTAGCCCCGGACGGATCTACGAGCAGTACTTC	CSASSPGRIYEQYF
.	TRBJ1-6	.	TRBV27	TGTGCCAGCAGTCCTTGGACAGCGCTCAAATCACCCCTCCACTTT	CASSPWTALKSPLHF
.	TRBJ2-7	.	TRBV7-9	TGTGCCAGCAGCTTAAAGCGGCAGGAATCCTACGAGCAGTACTTC	CASSLKRQESYEQYF
.	TRBJ2-1	few	TRBV5-6	TGTGCCAGCAGCTTGATCCGGCAGGGAGACAATGAGCAGTTCTTC	CASSLIRQGDNEQFF
.	TRBJ2-1	many	TRBV29-1	TGCAGCGCCCTCGACAGGGAGGGAAGCTACTACAATGAGCAGTTCTTC	CSALDREGSYYNEQFF
.	TRBJ2-3	few	TRBV18	TGTGCCAGCTCACCGAGGCAGGGCGACACAGATACGCAGTATTTT	CASSPRQGDTDTQYF
.	TRBJ2-3	.	TRBV28	TGTGCCAGCACCAAAGGGGGGCCAGATATGCAGTATTTT	CASTKGGPDMQYF
.	TRBJ2-7	many	TRBV29-1	TGCAGCGTTGAGTGGGGCTGGCCCAGAGGCGAGCAGTACTTC	CSVEWGWPRGEQYF
TRBD1	TRBJ1-1	few	TRBV7-2	TGTGCCAGCAGCCGTACCCCACAGGGGTCTGAAGCTTTCTTT	CASSRTPQGSEAFF
.	TRBJ2-2	once	TRBV3-1	TGTGCCAGCGGGATCACGGCGGCGCTGAACACCGGGGAGCTGTTTTTT	CASGITAALNTGELFF
TRBD1	TRBJ2-3	.	TRBV24-1	TGTGCCACCAGTGATTTGCCCCAGGGGGCCTCAGATACGCAGTATTTT	CATSDLPQGASDTQYF